The following is a T cell receptor (beta chain) sequence with its context. The study recruited people aged roughly 18 to 95 years across 20 to 30 US areas. In Cohort 3, a recovered donor had either two negative PCRs, clearance, or symptom resolution. V was pared by 4 bases and J by 1 base, with 5 bases of the junction left unmatched. The CDR3 spans 15 residues. Per germline, CDR1 MNHEY and CDR2 SMNVEV (reference sequence). These data are taken from a study of blood T cell repertoires in COVID-19. For the study at large: In each case, the material was cDNA or gDNA derived from T cells, B-cell-depleted T cells, or PBMCs.

Original processing notes: Estimation of nucleated cell counts was performed using reference gene primer amplification. Libraries were prepared by immunoSEQ multiplex PCR; TCRdb keeps only in-frame clonotypes and omits some of them. V, J and clone size derive from that table, while D and trimming were established from the DNA sequence. The table lists approximately 220,000 clones, less than 90% of them singletons. This TCR was sampled from a middle-aged woman who had recovered from COVID-19. The chain is built from TRBV27 and TRBJ2-5, with TRBD2 matching 8 bases. The sample consisted of PBMCs or T cells enriched from blood (not recorded which). The CDR3 spells CASSSYAGGQETQYF. The CDR3 nucleotides are TGTGCCAGCAGTTCCTATGCGGGGGGCCAAGAGACCCAGTACTTC.